This T cell receptor beta chain was recorded in a study of blood T cell repertoires in COVID-19. The wider study: PBMCs, B-cell-depleted T cells, or T cells were the source of the cDNA or gDNA that made up the material.

Clones were read by immunoSEQ multiplex PCR, and TCRdb kept only the in-frame ones, dropping some. The table lists 95,000 to 120,000 clones, 70% to 90% of them singletons, with less than 8.5% in the top ten. The J segment lost 2 bases and the V segment lost 5 bases, leaving 4 bases of the junction unmatched. Looked up from germline, CDR1 is MNHEY and CDR2 is SMNVEV (reference sequence). The CDR3 consists of 14 residues. This clone showed up just a few times. The source is a woman in her sixties or seventies who had recovered from COVID-19. Sample: peripheral blood. The chain combines TRBV27 with TRBJ2-3, with 7 bases aligning to TRBD1. The CDR3 coding sequence is TGTGCCAGCAGTCACAGGGGCCCCACAGATACGCAGTATTTT. The encoded protein is CASSHRGPTDTQYF.